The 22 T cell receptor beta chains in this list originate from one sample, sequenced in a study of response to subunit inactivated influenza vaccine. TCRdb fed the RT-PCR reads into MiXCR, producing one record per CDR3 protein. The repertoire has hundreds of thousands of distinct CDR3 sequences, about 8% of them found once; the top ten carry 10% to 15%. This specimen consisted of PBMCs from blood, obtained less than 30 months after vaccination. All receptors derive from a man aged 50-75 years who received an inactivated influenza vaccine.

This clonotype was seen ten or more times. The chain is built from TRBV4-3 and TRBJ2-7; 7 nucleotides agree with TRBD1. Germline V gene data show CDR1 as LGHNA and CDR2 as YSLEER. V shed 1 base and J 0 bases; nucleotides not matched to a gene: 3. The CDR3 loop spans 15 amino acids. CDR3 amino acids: CASSQVWDSSYEQYF. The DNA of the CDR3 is TGCGCCAGCAGCCAAGTTTGGGACAGCTCCTACGAGCAGTACTTC.

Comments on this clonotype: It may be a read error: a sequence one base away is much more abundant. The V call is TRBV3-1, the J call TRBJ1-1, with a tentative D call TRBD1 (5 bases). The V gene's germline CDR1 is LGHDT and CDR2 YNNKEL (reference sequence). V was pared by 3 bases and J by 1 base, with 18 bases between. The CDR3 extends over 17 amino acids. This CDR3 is CASSQGLLWQQNTEAFF. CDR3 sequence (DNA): TGTGCCAGCAGCCAGGGACTCTTGTGGCAACAGAACACTGAAGCTTTCTTT.

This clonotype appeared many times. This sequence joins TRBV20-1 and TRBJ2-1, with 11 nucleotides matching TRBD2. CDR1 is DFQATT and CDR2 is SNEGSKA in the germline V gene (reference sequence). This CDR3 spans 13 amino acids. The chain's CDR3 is CRIAGGTYNEQFF. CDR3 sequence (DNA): TGCAGGATAGCGGGGGGGACCTACAATGAGCAGTTCTTC.

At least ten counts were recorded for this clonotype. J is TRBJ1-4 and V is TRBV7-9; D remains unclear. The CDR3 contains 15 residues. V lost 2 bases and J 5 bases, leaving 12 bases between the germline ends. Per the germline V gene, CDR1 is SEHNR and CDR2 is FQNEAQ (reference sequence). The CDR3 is CASSLSPGENEKLFF. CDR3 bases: TGTGCCAGCAGCTTATCCCCAGGAGAGAATGAAAAACTGTTTTTT. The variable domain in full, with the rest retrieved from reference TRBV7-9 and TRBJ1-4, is DTGVSQNPRHKITKRGQNVTFRCDPISEHNRLYWYRQTLGQGPEFLTYFQNEAQLEKSRLLSDRFSAERPKGSFSTLEIQRTEQGDSAMYLCASSLSPGENEKLFFGSGTQLSVL.

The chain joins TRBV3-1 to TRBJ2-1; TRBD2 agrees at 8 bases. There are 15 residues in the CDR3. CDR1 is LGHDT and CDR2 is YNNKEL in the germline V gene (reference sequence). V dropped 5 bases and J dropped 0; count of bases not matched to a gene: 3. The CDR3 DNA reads TGTGCCAGCAGCATCGGGACTAGCTCCTACAATGAGCAGTTCTTC. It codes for CASSIGTSSYNEQFF.

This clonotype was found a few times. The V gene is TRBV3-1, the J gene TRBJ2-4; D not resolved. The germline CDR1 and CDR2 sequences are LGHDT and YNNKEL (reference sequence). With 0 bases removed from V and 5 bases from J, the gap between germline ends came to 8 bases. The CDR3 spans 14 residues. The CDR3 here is CASSQEVFENIQYF. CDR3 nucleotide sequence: TGTGCCAGCAGCCAAGAGGTATTCGAAAACATTCAGTACTTC.

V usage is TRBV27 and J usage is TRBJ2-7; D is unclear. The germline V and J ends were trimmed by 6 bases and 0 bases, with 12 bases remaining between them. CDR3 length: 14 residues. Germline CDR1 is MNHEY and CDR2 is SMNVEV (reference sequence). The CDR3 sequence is CASSRDGTSYEQYF. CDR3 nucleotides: TGTGCCAGCAGCCGCGACGGCACCTCCTACGAGCAGTACTTC.

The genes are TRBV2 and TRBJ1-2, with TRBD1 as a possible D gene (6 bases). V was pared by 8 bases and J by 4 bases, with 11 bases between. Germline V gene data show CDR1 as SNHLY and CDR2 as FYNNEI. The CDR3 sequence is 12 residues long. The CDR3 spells CASQQGSYGYTF. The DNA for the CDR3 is TGTGCCAGCCAACAGGGCAGCTATGGCTACACCTTC. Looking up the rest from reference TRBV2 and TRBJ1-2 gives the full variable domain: EPEVTQTPSHQVTQMGQEVILRCVPISNHLYFYWYRQILGQKVEFLVSFYNNEISEKSEIFDDQFSVERPDGSNFTLKIRSTKLEDSAMYFCASQQGSYGYTFGSGTRLTVV.

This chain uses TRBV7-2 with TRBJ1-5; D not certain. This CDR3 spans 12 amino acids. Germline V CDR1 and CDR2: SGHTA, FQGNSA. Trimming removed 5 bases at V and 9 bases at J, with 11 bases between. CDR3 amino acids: CASSLLRSPQHF. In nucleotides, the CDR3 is TGTGCCAGCAGCCTCCTTCGGTCGCCCCAGCATTTT.

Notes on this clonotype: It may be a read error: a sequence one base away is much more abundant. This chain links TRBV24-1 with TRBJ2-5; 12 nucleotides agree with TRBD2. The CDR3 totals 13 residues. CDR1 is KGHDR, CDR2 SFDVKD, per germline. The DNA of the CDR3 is TGTGCCACAGGACTAGCGGGGCAAGAGACCCGGTACTTC. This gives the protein CATGLAGQETRYF.

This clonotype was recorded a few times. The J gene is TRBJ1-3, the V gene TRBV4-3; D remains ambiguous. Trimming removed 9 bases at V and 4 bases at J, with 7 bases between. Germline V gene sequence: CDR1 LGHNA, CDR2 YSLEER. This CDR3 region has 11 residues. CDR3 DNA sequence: TGCGCCAGGGAAGGGGGAAACACCATATATTTT. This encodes CAREGGNTIYF.

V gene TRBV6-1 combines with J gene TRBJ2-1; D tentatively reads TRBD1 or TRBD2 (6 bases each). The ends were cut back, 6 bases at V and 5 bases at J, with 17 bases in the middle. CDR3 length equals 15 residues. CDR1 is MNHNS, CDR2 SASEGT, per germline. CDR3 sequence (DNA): TGTGCCAGCAGACCCCCTGGGGGGCGTAACAATGAGCAGTTCTTC. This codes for CASRPPGGRNNEQFF.

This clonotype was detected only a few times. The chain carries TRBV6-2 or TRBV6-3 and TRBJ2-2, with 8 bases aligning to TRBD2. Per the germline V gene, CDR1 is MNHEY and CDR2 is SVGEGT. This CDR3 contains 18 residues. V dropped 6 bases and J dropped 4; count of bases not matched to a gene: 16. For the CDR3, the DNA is TGTGCCAGCAGCGCGCGGGGGTCCGGCGGGAGGACCACCGGGGAGCTGTTTTTT. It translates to CASSARGSGGRTTGELFF.

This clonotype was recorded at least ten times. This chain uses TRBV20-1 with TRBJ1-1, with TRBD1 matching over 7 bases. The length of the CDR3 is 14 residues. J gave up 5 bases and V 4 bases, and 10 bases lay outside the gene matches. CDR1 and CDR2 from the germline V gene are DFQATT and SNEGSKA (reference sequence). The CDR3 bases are TGCAGTGCTACCTACAGGGGTTGGGGGACTGAAGCTTTCTTT. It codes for CSATYRGWGTEAFF.

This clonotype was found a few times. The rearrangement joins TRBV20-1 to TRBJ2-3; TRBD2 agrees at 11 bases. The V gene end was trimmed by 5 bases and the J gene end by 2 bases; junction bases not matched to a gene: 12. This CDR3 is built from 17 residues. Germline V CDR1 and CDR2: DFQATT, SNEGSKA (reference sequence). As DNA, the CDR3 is TGCAGTGCTCTCACTAGCGGGAGAGAGGGTTTCACAGATACGCAGTATTTT. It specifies CSALTSGREGFTDTQYF.

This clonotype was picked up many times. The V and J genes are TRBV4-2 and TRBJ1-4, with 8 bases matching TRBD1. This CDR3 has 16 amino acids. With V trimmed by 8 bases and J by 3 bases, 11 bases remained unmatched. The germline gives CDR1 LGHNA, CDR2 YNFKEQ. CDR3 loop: CASSDRGRRPNEKLFF. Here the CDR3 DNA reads TGTGCCAGCTCTGACAGGGGCCGACGTCCTAATGAAAAACTGTTTTTT.

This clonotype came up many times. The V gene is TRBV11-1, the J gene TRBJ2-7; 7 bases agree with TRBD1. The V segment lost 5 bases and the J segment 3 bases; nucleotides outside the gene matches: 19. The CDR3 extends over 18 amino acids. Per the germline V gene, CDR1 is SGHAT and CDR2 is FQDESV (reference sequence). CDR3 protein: CASSIGLRTDRWVYEQYF. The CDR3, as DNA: TGTGCCAGCAGCATAGGCTTAAGGACGGACAGGTGGGTCTACGAGCAGTACTTC.

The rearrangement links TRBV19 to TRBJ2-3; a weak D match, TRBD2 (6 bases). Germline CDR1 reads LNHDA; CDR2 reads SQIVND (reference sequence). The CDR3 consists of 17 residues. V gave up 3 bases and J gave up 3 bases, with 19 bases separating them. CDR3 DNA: TGTGCCAGTAGTATCGCCGGGTTGGCGGGAAGTACAGATACGCAGTATTTT. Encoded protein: CASSIAGLAGSTDTQYF.

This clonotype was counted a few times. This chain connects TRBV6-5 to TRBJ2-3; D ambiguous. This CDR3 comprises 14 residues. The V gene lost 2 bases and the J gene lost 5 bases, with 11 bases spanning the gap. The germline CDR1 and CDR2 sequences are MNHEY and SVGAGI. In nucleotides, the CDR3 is TGTGCCAGCAGTTACCTCCAAGGTTTAGATACGCAGTATTTT. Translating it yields CASSYLQGLDTQYF.

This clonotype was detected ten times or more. Here the CDR3 DNA reads TGCAGTGCTGGGGTTTTGAATGAGCAGTTCTTC. Translated: CSAGVLNEQFF. The chain uses TRBV20-1 and TRBJ2-1; D is unresolved. Germline V lookup: CDR1 DFQATT, CDR2 SNEGSKA (reference sequence). CDR3 length equals 11 residues. V lost 5 bases to trimming and J lost 7 bases, with 9 bases between them.

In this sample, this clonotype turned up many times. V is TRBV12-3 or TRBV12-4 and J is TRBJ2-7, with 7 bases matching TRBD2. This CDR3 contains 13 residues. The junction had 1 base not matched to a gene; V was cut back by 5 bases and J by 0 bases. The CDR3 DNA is TGTGCCAGCAGTCGGGAGGACTCCTACGAGCAGTACTTC. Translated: CASSREDSYEQYF.

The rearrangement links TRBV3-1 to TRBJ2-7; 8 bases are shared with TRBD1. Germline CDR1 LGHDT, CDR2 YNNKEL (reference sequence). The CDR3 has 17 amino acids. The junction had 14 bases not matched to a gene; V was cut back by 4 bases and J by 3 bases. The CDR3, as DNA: TGTGCCAGCAGCCCTAGGAGGGCTTGGACAGGGAACTACGAGCAGTACTTC. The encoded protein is CASSPRRAWTGNYEQYF.